The TCR beta chain under discussion was sequenced for a study of CXCR3-negative and CXCR3-positive naive CD8 T cells. Overall study results and limits: Relative to memory CD8+ cells, whose diversity was much lower, both naive subsets had comparably high diversity. CXCR3-positive naive cells carried more hydrophobic TRB CDR3s than CXCR3-negative ones.

TRB cDNA libraries were made by UMI-labeled 5' RACE. TCRdb re-analyzed the 5' RACE reads; it lists each CDR3 protein once, without DNA. This sample's table reports tens of thousands of distinct CDR3 sequences. Details on this clonotype: Its antigen is still unknown.

This TCR was sampled from a human donor in good health. Some clones in this sample may be carry-over from other donors' samples. Sequenced sample: naive CXCR3+ CD8+ T cells from blood. As for subset: CD45RO-CCR7+CD27+CD95- naive CD8+ T cells expressing CXCR3 (TNR3+).

The CDR3: CASSYSTRDEQFF. The chain has TRBV6-6 and TRBJ2-1; there is no DNA to check the TCRdb D call of TRBD1. Germline CDR1 and CDR2: MNHNY and SVGAGI (reference sequence). CDR3 length: 13 residues.